Listed below are T cell receptor beta chains from one sample, sequenced in a study of shared clonotypes between healthy human individuals. Generated by immunoSEQ multiplex PCR, the TCRdb table keeps only in-frame clones and is missing some. The sample includes around 2,100,000 clones, less than 95% of them seen just once. Sequenced input: naive CD8+ T cells sorted from blood. The receptors originated from a man aged 18 to 30 in good health. Both conserved end residues are part of each CDR3. The order of the fields is clone size, V gene, D gene, J gene, CDR3 protein, CDR3 DNA. The D gene is left open where the match is weak. Size is omitted from some rows. Given values are once, few, many or a class for expanded clones.

-	TRBV6-1	TRBD1	TRBJ1-2	CASSEGGDSGYTF	TGTGCCAGCAGTGAAGGGGGGGACAGTGGCTACACCTTC
once	TRBV7-9	-	TRBJ2-7	CASSGRDKSSYEQYF	TGTGCCAGCAGTGGTCGGGACAAGAGCTCCTACGAGCAGTACTTC
-	TRBV6-5	TRBD1	TRBJ2-7	CASSYSRQGYNEQYF	TGTGCCAGCAGTTACTCGCGACAGGGCTACAACGAGCAGTACTTC
-	TRBV6-5	-	TRBJ2-7	CASSYARTVYEQYF	TGTGCCAGCAGTTACGCTAGGACCGTCTACGAGCAGTACTTC
-	TRBV6-1	-	TRBJ1-3	CASSGPSGVPSGNTIYF	TGTGCCAGCAGTGGACCCTCAGGGGTCCCCTCTGGAAACACCATATATTTT
-	TRBV11-2	-	TRBJ2-3	CASSPVDTQYF	TGTGCCAGCAGCCCAGTGGATACGCAGTATTTT
-	TRBV19	-	TRBJ2-5	CASSIGGEETQYF	TGTGCCAGTAGTATAGGCGGGGAAGAGACCCAGTACTTC
-	TRBV4-3	TRBD2	TRBJ2-1	CASSLGGLVSYNEQFF	TGCGCCAGCAGCTTGGGGGGACTAGTTTCCTACAATGAGCAGTTCTTC
-	TRBV30	-	TRBJ2-3	CAWTEGQNTDTQYF	TGTGCCTGGACGGAGGGACAGAACACAGATACGCAGTATTTT
once	TRBV4-3	TRBD2	TRBJ2-2	CASSHDWGSGRSGTGELFF	TGCGCCAGCAGCCACGATTGGGGGAGCGGGAGATCCGGTACCGGGGAGCTGTTTTTT
-	TRBV5-5	-	TRBJ2-5	CASSGEWGMEETQYF	TGTGCCAGCAGCGGGGAATGGGGGATGGAAGAGACCCAGTACTTC
-	TRBV14	TRBD2	TRBJ2-7	CASSQVDFATSGNYEQYF	TGTGCCAGCAGCCAAGTTGATTTCGCGACTAGCGGAAACTACGAGCAGTACTTC
-	TRBV5-6	-	TRBJ2-1	CASSRVTYNEQFF	TGTGCCAGCTCAAGAGTTACTTACAATGAGCAGTTCTTC
-	TRBV7-9	-	TRBJ2-7	CASSPQAAYEQYF	TGTGCCAGCAGCCCCCAGGCAGCGTACGAGCAGTACTTC
-	TRBV10-3	-	TRBJ2-7	CAISEGTVSYEQYF	TGTGCCATCAGTGAGGGGACGGTCTCCTACGAGCAGTACTTC
-	TRBV7-9	-	TRBJ2-3	CASSFLSVSYADTQYF	TGTGCCAGCAGCTTCCTTTCCGTCAGCTACGCAGATACGCAGTATTTT
-	TRBV6-1	TRBD1	TRBJ2-1	CATIWTGNNEQFF	TGTGCCACCATATGGACAGGGAACAATGAGCAGTTCTTC
-	TRBV6-7	TRBD2	TRBJ2-3	CASIRGSRRCCSGDTQYF	TGTGCCAGCATCCGCGGGAGTCGGCGGTGTTGCTCCGGAGATACGCAGTATTTT
once	TRBV29-1	TRBD1	TRBJ2-1	CSAEGDSYSYNEQFF	TGCAGCGCCGAAGGGGACAGCTATAGCTACAATGAGCAGTTCTTC
-	TRBV4-3	TRBD1	TRBJ2-7	CASSQDRTGFGYEQYF	TGCGCCAGCAGCCAAGATAGGACAGGGTTCGGCTACGAGCAGTACTTC
-	TRBV5-1	TRBD1	TRBJ1-2	CASSLDSGGYYGYTF	TGCGCCAGCAGCTTGGATTCAGGGGGCTACTATGGCTACACCTTC
-	TRBV29-1	-	TRBJ2-1	CSVEGWEHTTYNEQFF	TGCAGCGTTGAAGGGTGGGAACATACTACATACAATGAGCAGTTCTTC
once	TRBV10-2	-	TRBJ2-7	CASSHYEQYF	TGCGCCAGCAGCCACTACGAGCAGTACTTC
-	TRBV7-2	-	TRBJ2-3	CASSSSDSTPPQYF	TGTGCCAGCAGCTCGTCCGACTCTACCCCGCCGCAGTATTTT
-	TRBV11-2	-	TRBJ2-3	CASSLGTMTLISTDTQYF	TGTGCCAGCAGCTTAGGCACTATGACCCTGATAAGCACAGATACGCAGTATTTT
-	TRBV9	-	TRBJ2-7	CASSPSLREQYF	TGTGCCAGCAGCCCTTCCCTAAGAGAGCAGTACTTC
-	TRBV4-2	TRBD2	TRBJ2-1	CASSQELAGAEIYNEQFF	TGTGCCAGCAGCCAAGAACTAGCGGGGGCCGAGATCTACAATGAGCAGTTCTTC
-	TRBV29-1	-	TRBJ1-2	CSVGSTGYGYTF	TGCAGCGTTGGCAGTACGGGGTATGGCTACACCTTC
-	TRBV11-2	-	TRBJ1-6	CASSLVGGRNNSPLHF	TGTGCCAGCAGCTTAGTGGGCGGAAGAAATAATTCACCCCTCCACTTT
-	TRBV5-6	-	TRBJ1-2	CARSLEWAGAYGYTF	TGTGCCAGAAGCTTGGAGTGGGCGGGTGCCTATGGCTACACCTTC
-	TRBV19	-	TRBJ2-2	CASSLRDTGELFF	TGTGCCAGTAGTCTCCGGGACACCGGGGAGCTGTTTTTT
-	TRBV11-2	-	TRBJ2-7	CASSSTLAYEQYF	TGTGCCAGCAGCTCGACACTAGCCTACGAGCAGTACTTC
-	TRBV12-5	TRBD2	TRBJ2-7	CASGTMGGAAEDRLNYEQYF	TGTGCTAGTGGTACCATGGGAGGGGCGGCGGAAGATAGACTGAACTACGAGCAGTACTTC
-	TRBV6-6	-	TRBJ2-7	CASSYSLVDEQYF	TGTGCCAGCAGTTACTCGTTGGTAGACGAGCAGTACTTC
-	TRBV5-7	-	TRBJ1-1	CASSLSLGAFF	TGTGCCAGCAGCTTAAGCCTCGGAGCTTTCTTT
-	TRBV27	-	TRBJ2-7	CASSFSLGYEQYF	TGTGCCAGCAGTTTTTCCTTGGGTTACGAGCAGTACTTC
once	TRBV4-1	-	TRBJ1-5	CASSQAAGANQPQHF	TGCGCCAGCAGCCAAGCGGCAGGGGCAAATCAGCCCCAGCATTTT
-	TRBV7-6	TRBD1	TRBJ2-2	CASSFLVSGTGRTGELFF	TGTGCCAGCAGCTTTTTAGTATCAGGGACAGGGCGCACCGGGGAGCTGTTTTTT
-	TRBV4-1	-	TRBJ2-2	CASALILGTGELFF	TGCGCCAGCGCTCTCATCTTAGGCACCGGGGAGCTGTTTTTT
-	TRBV5-1	TRBD2	TRBJ2-7	CASSLTSGSYEQYF	TGCGCCAGCAGCTTGACTAGCGGATCCTACGAGCAGTACTTC
-	TRBV19	TRBD1	TRBJ2-4	CASTTLDRAKNIQYF	TGTGCCAGTACCACACTGGACAGGGCCAAAAACATTCAGTACTTC
-	TRBV9	TRBD1	TRBJ1-4	CASSEGDSGRKLFF	TGTGCCAGCAGCGAGGGGGACAGCGGTCGGAAACTGTTTTTT
-	TRBV6-6	-	TRBJ1-6	CASSYLGDAFNSPLHF	TGTGCCAGCAGTTACTTGGGGGACGCATTCAATTCACCCCTCCACTTT
-	TRBV14	-	TRBJ2-7	CASSPMTGNEQYF	TGTGCCAGCAGCCCGATGACAGGTAACGAGCAGTACTTC
-	TRBV4-3	TRBD1	TRBJ2-2	CASSPDRATGELFF	TGCGCCAGCAGCCCTGACAGGGCCACCGGGGAGCTGTTTTTT
-	TRBV28	-	TRBJ2-2	CASSLTGWTGELFF	TGTGCCAGCAGTTTGACGGGTTGGACCGGGGAGCTGTTTTTT
-	TRBV9	-	TRBJ2-1	CASSEVGPLYNEQFF	TGTGCCAGCAGCGAGGTGGGCCCCCTCTACAATGAGCAGTTCTTC
-	TRBV7-8	TRBD1	TRBJ1-5	CASSSLTGVGNQPQHF	TGTGCCAGCAGTTCATTAACAGGGGTGGGCAATCAGCCCCAGCATTTT
-	TRBV7-8	-	TRBJ2-3	CASSFPLNTDTQYF	TGTGCCAGCAGCTTCCCGCTGAACACAGATACGCAGTATTTT
-	TRBV5-4	-	TRBJ1-3	CASSSGNSRNTIYF	TGTGCCAGCAGCTCCGGGAACAGCCGAAACACCATATATTTT